Listed here are 28 T cell receptor beta chains from one sample, sequenced in a study of CD8+ T cells in alopecia areata. TCR sequencing used cDNA made by reverse transcription of extracted RNA. This table comes from immunoSEQ multiplex PCR, and its TCRdb copy is limited to in-frame clones, with some not included. The table has approximately 120,000 clones, about 46% seen once. Sequencing input: NKG2D-low CD8+ T cells sorted from blood. These receptors originate from a human donor with alopecia areata.

This clone was recorded only once. V gene TRBV5-1 combines with J gene TRBJ2-6; 9 bases are a match to TRBD1. This CDR3 has 15 amino acids. Germline CDR1 is SGHRS and CDR2 is YFSETQ. J lost 5 bases, V lost 3 bases, and 3 bases had no gene match. CDR3 nucleotides: TGCGCCAGCAGCTGGGGACAGGGCTGGGCCAACGTCCTGACTTTC. It encodes CASSWGQGWANVLTF.

The CDR3 reads CASSQDFGTGANVLTF. CDR3 DNA: TGCGCCAGCAGCCAAGATTTCGGCACCGGGGCCAACGTCCTGACTTTC. This chain joins TRBV4-1 and TRBJ2-6; no clear D gene. Trimming left V 0 bases short and J 4 bases short, with 10 bases between. The CDR3 sequence is 16 residues long. CDR1 is MGHRA and CDR2 is YSYEKL in the germline V gene.

The rearrangement links TRBV29-1 to TRBJ2-1; 12 bases are shared with TRBD2. The CDR3 length is 14 residues. Germline V CDR1 and CDR2: SQVTM, ANQGSEA. V lost 7 bases and J lost 5; bases outside the gene matches: 6. CDR3 bases: TGCAGCGCTACTAGCGGGGGGACCAACAATGAGCAGTTCTTC. This sequence encodes CSATSGGTNNEQFF.

This chain connects TRBV29-1 to TRBJ2-2, with D perhaps TRBD2 (5 bases). CDR1 SQVTM and CDR2 ANQGSEA come from the germline V gene. The CDR3 is 14 residues long. Deletions cut 6 bases from V and 6 bases from J, with 17 bases between. CDR3 protein: CSVGSVRGPGELFF. In DNA form, the CDR3 reads TGCAGCGTAGGGAGTGTTCGGGGTCCCGGGGAGCTGTTTTTT.

V and J are TRBV27 and TRBJ1-6; unclear D gene. The CDR3 loop spans 11 amino acids. The V gene's germline CDR1 is MNHEY and CDR2 SMNVEV (reference sequence). V lost 6 bases to trimming and J lost 6 bases, with 3 bases between them. This chain's CDR3 is CASRGNSPLHF. The CDR3 bases are TGTGCCAGCAGGGGTAATTCACCCCTCCACTTT.

V is TRBV23-1 and J is TRBJ1-3; D not resolved. TRBV23-1 is recorded as an ORF, its role being uncertain. CDR3 length equals 14 residues. V was cut by 4 bases and J by 0 bases, with 7 bases left in between. The CDR3 DNA reads as TGCGCCAGCAGTCTCTCGTGCTCTGGAAACACCATATATTTT. Protein product: CASSLSCSGNTIYF.

This clone was counted a single time. The chain recombines TRBV27 with TRBJ1-1; D uncertain. The CDR3 contains 13 residues. The germline V and J ends were trimmed by 5 bases and 0 bases, with 7 bases remaining between them. Germline V gene data show CDR1 as MNHEY and CDR2 as SMNVEV (reference sequence). The CDR3 is CASSRTVNTEAFF. The CDR3 DNA is TGTGCCAGCAGTAGGACCGTGAACACTGAAGCTTTCTTT.

This clone was counted a few times. The V call is TRBV5-1, the J call TRBJ2-3, with D possibly matching TRBD2 (5 bases). The CDR3 length is 16 residues. Per the germline V gene, CDR1 is SGHRS and CDR2 is YFSETQ. Trimming removed 4 bases at V and 1 base at J, with 16 bases between. CDR3 amino acids: CASSPVTGLRTDTQYF. DNA for the CDR3: TGCGCCAGCAGCCCAGTTACGGGATTACGCACAGATACGCAGTATTTT.

V and J are TRBV30 and TRBJ2-1, with 8 bases lining up with TRBD2. The CDR3 contains 15 residues. Germline CDR1 reads GTSNPN; CDR2 reads SVGIG (reference sequence). Trimming removed 5 bases from V and 0 bases from J; junction bases left unmatched: 6. DNA of the CDR3: TGTGCCTGGGGTCCCCTAGCGGGCTCCTACAATGAGCAGTTCTTC. Its protein is CAWGPLAGSYNEQFF. The full variable domain, with the rest looked up from reference TRBV30 and TRBJ2-1, is SQTIHQWPATLVQPVGSPLSLECTVEGTSNPNLYWYRQAAGRGLQLLFYSVGIGQISSEVPQNLSASRPQDRQFILSSKKLLLSDSGFYLCAWGPLAGSYNEQFFGPGTRLTVL.

The genes are TRBV27 and TRBJ2-4, with 7 bases that match TRBD1. This CDR3 region has 13 residues. The junction had 4 bases not matched to a gene; V was cut back by 8 bases and J by 3 bases. CDR1 is MNHEY and CDR2 is SMNVEV in the germline V gene (reference sequence). The CDR3 is CASGTENKNIQYF. The CDR3 nucleotides are TGTGCCAGCGGGACAGAAAACAAAAACATTCAGTACTTC.

This clone was detected a few times. The CDR3 region is CASSSRAGARETQYF. The CDR3 DNA reads TGTGCCAGCAGTTCCCGGGCAGGGGCCCGTGAGACCCAGTACTTC. V is TRBV28 and J is TRBJ2-5, with D tentatively TRBD1 (6 bases). This CDR3 is 15 amino acids long. Deletions cut 4 bases from V and 5 bases from J, with 17 bases between. The germline V gene encodes CDR1 MDHEN and CDR2 SYDVKM.

The rearrangement links TRBV30 to TRBJ2-3; 12 nucleotides agree with TRBD2. The trim removed 0 bases at V and 1 base at J, leaving 8 bases unmatched. The germline V gene encodes CDR1 GTSNPN and CDR2 SVGIG (reference sequence). CDR3 size: 18 residues. CDR3: CAWSVEPRTSGGTDTQYF. CDR3 in DNA: TGTGCCTGGAGTGTAGAACCGCGGACTAGCGGGGGCACAGATACGCAGTATTTT.

The chain combines TRBV7-9 with TRBJ1-5, with a weak D call TRBD1 (5 bases). The CDR3 is 15 residues long. Germline CDR1 and CDR2: SEHNR and FQNEAQ (reference sequence). V was clipped by 7 bases and J by 6 bases, with 19 bases between them. CDR3 bases: TGTGCCAGCACCCCATGGGACTTAGGATTTCAGCCCCAGCATTTT. Its translation: CASTPWDLGFQPQHF.

This clone was picked up a small number of times. V and J are TRBV14 and TRBJ2-2; TRBD1 might be the D (5 bases). This CDR3 contains 17 residues. With 2 bases removed from V and 0 bases from J, the gap between germline ends came to 13 bases. Germline values: CDR1 SGHDN, CDR2 FVKESK. The CDR3 sequence is CASSQLLQGPNTGELFF. The CDR3, as DNA: TGTGCCAGCAGCCAACTTTTGCAGGGCCCGAACACCGGGGAGCTGTTTTTT.

This chain links TRBV29-1 with TRBJ2-1, with 9 bases that match TRBD1. V lost 7 bases to trimming and J lost 2 bases; unmatched junction nucleotides: 3. The CDR3 length is 13 residues. Germline V gives CDR1 SQVTM, CDR2 ANQGSEA. The CDR3 DNA reads as TGCAGCGCGACAGGGGGAACCTACAATGAGCAGTTCTTC. Its translation is CSATGGTYNEQFF.

The rearrangement joins TRBV29-1 to TRBJ2-3, with 12 bases aligning to TRBD2. V was clipped by 4 bases and J by 2 bases; unmatched bases: 1. The CDR3 runs to 14 residues. Germline CDR1 is SQVTM and CDR2 is ANQGSEA. Written as DNA, the CDR3 is TGCAGCGTTGGGACTAGCGGGGTCACAGATACGCAGTATTTT. Its translation: CSVGTSGVTDTQYF.

The chain combines TRBV29-1 with TRBJ2-3, with 10 bases aligning to TRBD2. V gave up 4 bases and J gave up 5 bases; unmatched junction bases: 6. CDR1 SQVTM and CDR2 ANQGSEA come from the germline V gene. The CDR3 runs to 14 residues. This CDR3 is CSVVLAGAGDTQYF. CDR3 in DNA: TGCAGCGTTGTTCTAGCGGGGGCCGGAGATACGCAGTATTTT.

The chain has TRBV27 and TRBJ2-4; D ambiguous. The V gene lost 5 bases and the J gene lost 0 bases, with 8 bases spanning the gap. The CDR3 has 14 residues. CDR1 is MNHEY and CDR2 is SMNVEV in the germline V gene (reference sequence). The chain's CDR3 is CASSGALAKNIQYF. The DNA of the CDR3 is TGTGCCAGCAGTGGCGCCTTAGCCAAAAACATTCAGTACTTC.

This clone was detected a few times. The sample carries other DNA sequences with the same CDR3. The chain is built from TRBV29-1 and TRBJ1-5, with TRBD1 matching 8 bases. This CDR3 is built from 13 residues. V lost 7 bases, J lost 6 bases, and 8 bases stayed unmatched. CDR1 and CDR2 (germline): SQVTM, ANQGSEA. This CDR3 is CSAVTGGGQPQHF. CDR3 nucleotides: TGCAGCGCCGTAACAGGGGGGGGTCAGCCCCAGCATTTT. Using reference TRBV29-1 and TRBJ1-5 for the parts outside the CDR3, the full variable domain is SAVISQKPSRDICQRGTSLTIQCQVDSQVTMMFWYRQQPGQSLTLIATANQGSEATYESGFVIDKFPISRPNLTFSTLTVSNMSPEDSSIYLCSAVTGGGQPQHFGDGTRLSIL.

This clone was counted a few times. J is TRBJ2-7 and V is TRBV29-1, with D maybe TRBD2 (5 bases). V was cut by 4 bases and J by 3 bases, with 16 bases left in between. The CDR3 contains 14 residues. Germline V gene data show CDR1 as SQVTM and CDR2 as ANQGSEA. The CDR3 protein is CSVVGLNSVYEQYF. The CDR3 nucleotides read TGCAGCGTTGTAGGACTCAATTCCGTCTACGAGCAGTACTTC.

This sequence joins TRBV25-1 and TRBJ1-2, with 10 bases aligning to TRBD1. V shed 3 bases and J 4 bases; nucleotides not matched to a gene: 2. This CDR3 comprises 14 residues. CDR1 is MGHDK, CDR2 SYGVNS, per germline. In DNA, the CDR3 is TGTGCCAGCAGTGAGGGACAGGGGACCTATGGCTACACCTTC. Its translation is CASSEGQGTYGYTF.

The CDR3 sequence is CASGGGAQPFF. The CDR3 DNA follows: TGTGCCAGCGGGGGCGGGGCCCAACCTTTCTTT. The V gene is TRBV27, the J gene TRBJ1-1; D might be TRBD1 (6 bases). Germline CDR1 MNHEY, CDR2 SMNVEV (reference sequence). V lost 8 bases and J lost 12, with 16 bases in between. The CDR3 has 11 amino acids.

In its sample, this clone was seen a few times. The chain links TRBV28 to TRBJ2-5; 12 nucleotides agree with TRBD2. With V trimmed by 3 bases and J by 5 bases, 10 bases remained unmatched. Per the germline V gene, CDR1 is MDHEN and CDR2 is SYDVKM. The CDR3 sequence is 17 residues long. The CDR3 here is CASSLLGTSGFGETQYF. CDR3 nucleotide sequence: TGTGCCAGCAGTTTGCTCGGGACTAGCGGGTTCGGGGAGACCCAGTACTTC.

This clone appeared a few times. The CDR3 bases are TGTGCCAGCAGTTTTTCCGGAGAGACCCAGTACTTC. As protein: CASSFSGETQYF. V is TRBV27 and J is TRBJ2-5; unclear D gene. The germline V gene encodes CDR1 MNHEY and CDR2 SMNVEV (reference sequence). The V end was cut by 3 bases, the J end by 4 bases, with 6 bases between. This CDR3 spans 12 amino acids.

This clone came up a few times. This chain connects TRBV28 to TRBJ2-3; 10 bases are shared with TRBD2. Per the germline V gene, CDR1 is MDHEN and CDR2 is SYDVKM. The CDR3 runs to 17 residues. The ends lost 5 bases at V and 2 bases at J; junction bases unmatched: 10. This CDR3 is CASSLAILAGVTDTQYF. The DNA for the CDR3 is TGTGCCAGCAGTCTTGCCATCCTAGCGGGGGTCACAGATACGCAGTATTTT.

V and J are TRBV4-3 and TRBJ1-1; maybe TRBD1 (6 bases). Per the germline V gene, CDR1 is LGHNA and CDR2 is YSLEER. V gave up 4 bases and J gave up 5 bases, with 14 bases separating them. The length of the CDR3 is 14 residues. CDR3 DNA sequence: TGCGCCAGCAGCCCCGCTAGGGGGGGAACTGAAGCTTTCTTT. This gives the protein CASSPARGGTEAFF.

With regard to this clone: This sample also contains other DNA sequences that code for the same CDR3. The CDR3 region has the DNA TGTGCCAGCAACGGATACGAGCAGTACTTC. Translating gives CASNGYEQYF. The chain combines TRBV2 with TRBJ2-7, with D unclear. V was pared by 7 bases and J by 4 bases, with 5 bases between. Germline loops: CDR1 SNHLY, CDR2 FYNNEI. CDR3 length: 10 residues.

This chain connects TRBV30 to TRBJ2-1; D not certain. This CDR3 is built from 13 residues. Germline V gene lookup returns CDR1 GTSNPN and CDR2 SVGIG (reference sequence). Trimming removed 0 bases at V and 5 bases at J, with 8 bases between. CDR3 nucleotide sequence: TGTGCCTGGAGTGTAACGACGGACAATGAGCAGTTCTTC. The encoded protein is CAWSVTTDNEQFF.